This T cell receptor beta chain was captured in a study of cytomegalovirus exposure and HLA in healthy donors. The PCR contained 60 Vbeta and 13 Jbeta primers. Clones were sequenced by immunoSEQ multiplex PCR, and TCRdb holds only the in-frame ones, with some missing. The data contain under 150,000 clones, about 61% of them singletons. This clone has only a few counts. Antigen unknown. General observations from the study: According to an earlier analysis, most TCR beta V segments yielded productive rearrangements about 87% or about 30% of the time. Later work found that TCR association rates differed between HLA loci; DRB1 had the most and HLA-C the fewest.

CDR3 length: 14 amino acids. Germline CDR1 is MNHEY and CDR2 is SVGAGI. V gave up 1 base and J gave up 4 bases, with 10 bases separating them. This clonotype was sampled from a middle-aged woman in good health and CMV-seronegative. The rearrangement joins TRBV6-5 to TRBJ1-2; no clear D gene. The sequencing sample was made of PBMCs. CDR3 loop: CASSYLGAVYGYTF. In DNA form, the CDR3 reads TGTGCCAGCAGTTACTTAGGCGCGGTCTATGGCTACACCTTC.